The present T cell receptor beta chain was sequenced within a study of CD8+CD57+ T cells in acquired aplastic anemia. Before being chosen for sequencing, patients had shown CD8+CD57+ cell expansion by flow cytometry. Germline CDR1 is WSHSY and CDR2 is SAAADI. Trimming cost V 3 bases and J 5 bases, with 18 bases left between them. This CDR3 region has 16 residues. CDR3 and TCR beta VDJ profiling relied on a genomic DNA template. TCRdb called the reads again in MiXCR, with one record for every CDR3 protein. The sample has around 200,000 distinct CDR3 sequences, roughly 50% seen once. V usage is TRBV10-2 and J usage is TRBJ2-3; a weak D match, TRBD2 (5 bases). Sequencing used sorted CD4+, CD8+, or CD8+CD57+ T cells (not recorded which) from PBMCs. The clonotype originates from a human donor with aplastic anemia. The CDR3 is CASSEVGHPGGDTQYF. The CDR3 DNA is TGCGCCAGCAGTGAAGTTGGGCACCCTGGAGGAGATACGCAGTATTTT.